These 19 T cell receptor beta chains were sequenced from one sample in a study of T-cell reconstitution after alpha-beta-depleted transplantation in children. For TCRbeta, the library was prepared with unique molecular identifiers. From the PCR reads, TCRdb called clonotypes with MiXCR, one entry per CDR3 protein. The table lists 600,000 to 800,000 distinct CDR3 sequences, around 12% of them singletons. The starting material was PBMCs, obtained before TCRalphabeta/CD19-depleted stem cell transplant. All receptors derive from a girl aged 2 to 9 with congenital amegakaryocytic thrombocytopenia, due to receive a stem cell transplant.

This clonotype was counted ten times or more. CDR3 nucleotides: TGTGCCACCGGACAGGGCTCTAATGAAAAACTGTTTTTT. Translation gives CATGQGSNEKLFF. This chain uses TRBV10-3 with TRBJ1-4; 8 nucleotides agree with TRBD1. Germline CDR1 ENHRY, CDR2 SYGVKD. V lost 10 bases and J lost 3; bases outside the gene matches: 4. The CDR3 is 13 residues long.

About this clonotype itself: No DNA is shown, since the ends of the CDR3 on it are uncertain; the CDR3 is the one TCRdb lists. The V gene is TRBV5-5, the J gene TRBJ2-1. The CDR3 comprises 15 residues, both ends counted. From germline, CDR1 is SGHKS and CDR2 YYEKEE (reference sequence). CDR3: CASSFGAGSYNEQFF.

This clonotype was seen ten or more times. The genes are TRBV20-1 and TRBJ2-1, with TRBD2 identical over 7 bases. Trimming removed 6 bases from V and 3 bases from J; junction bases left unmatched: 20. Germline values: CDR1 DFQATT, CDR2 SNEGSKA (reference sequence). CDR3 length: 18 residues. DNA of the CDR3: TGCAGTGCCCCTCGTCGATATAACCCCAGCGGGGTCTACAATGAGCAGTTCTTC. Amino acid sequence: CSAPRRYNPSGVYNEQFF.

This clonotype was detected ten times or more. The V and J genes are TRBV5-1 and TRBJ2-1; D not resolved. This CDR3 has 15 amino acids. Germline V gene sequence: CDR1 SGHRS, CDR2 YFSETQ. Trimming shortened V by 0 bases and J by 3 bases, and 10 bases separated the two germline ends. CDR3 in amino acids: CASSLAASYYNEQFF. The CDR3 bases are TGCGCCAGCAGCTTGGCCGCGTCCTACTACAATGAGCAGTTCTTC.

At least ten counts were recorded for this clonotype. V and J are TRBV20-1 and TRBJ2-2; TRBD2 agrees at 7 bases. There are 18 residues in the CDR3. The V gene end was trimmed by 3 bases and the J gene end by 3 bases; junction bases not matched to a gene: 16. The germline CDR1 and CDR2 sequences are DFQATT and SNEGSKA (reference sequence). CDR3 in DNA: TGCAGTGCTAGCGCCGGGACTAACTCCCCCAGGGACACCGGGGAGCTGTTTTTT. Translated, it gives CSASAGTNSPRDTGELFF.

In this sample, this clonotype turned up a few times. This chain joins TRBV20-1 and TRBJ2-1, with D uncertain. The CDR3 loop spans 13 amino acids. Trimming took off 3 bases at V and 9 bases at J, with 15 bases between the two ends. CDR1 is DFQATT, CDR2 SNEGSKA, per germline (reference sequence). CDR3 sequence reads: CSASEAATREQFF. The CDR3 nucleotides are TGCAGTGCTAGTGAGGCTGCTACTCGTGAGCAGTTCTTC.

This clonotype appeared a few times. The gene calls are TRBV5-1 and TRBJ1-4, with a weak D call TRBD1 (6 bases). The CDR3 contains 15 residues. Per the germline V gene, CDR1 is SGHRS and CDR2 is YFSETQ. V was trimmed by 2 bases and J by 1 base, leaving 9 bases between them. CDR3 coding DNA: TGCGCCAGCAGCTTAATGACAGGAACTAATGAAAAACTGTTTTTT. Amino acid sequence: CASSLMTGTNEKLFF.

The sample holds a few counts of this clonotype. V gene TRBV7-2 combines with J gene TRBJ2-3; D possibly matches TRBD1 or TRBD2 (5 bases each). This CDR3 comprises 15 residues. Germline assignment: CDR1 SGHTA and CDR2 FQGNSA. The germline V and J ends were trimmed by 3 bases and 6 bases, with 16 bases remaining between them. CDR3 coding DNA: TGTGCCAGCAGCTTTGGGGGACGAGGCGGGGATACGCAGTATTTT. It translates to CASSFGGRGGDTQYF.

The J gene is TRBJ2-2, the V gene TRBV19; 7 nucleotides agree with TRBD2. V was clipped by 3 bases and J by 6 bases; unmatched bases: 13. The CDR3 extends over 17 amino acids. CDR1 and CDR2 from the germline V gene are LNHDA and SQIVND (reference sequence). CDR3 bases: TGTGCCAGTAGTATTATTGATGGCGGGAGAACTCCCGGGGAGCTGTTTTTT. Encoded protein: CASSIIDGGRTPGELFF.

The CDR3 loop reads CASSLRRLRDPQYF. CDR3 sequence (DNA): TGTGCCAGCAGTTTGCGGCGGCTCAGGGATCCGCAGTATTTT. This chain joins TRBV12-3 or TRBV12-4 and TRBJ2-3; maybe TRBD1 (5 bases). The V end was cut by 3 bases, the J end by 10 bases, with 17 bases between. The CDR3 runs 14 residues.

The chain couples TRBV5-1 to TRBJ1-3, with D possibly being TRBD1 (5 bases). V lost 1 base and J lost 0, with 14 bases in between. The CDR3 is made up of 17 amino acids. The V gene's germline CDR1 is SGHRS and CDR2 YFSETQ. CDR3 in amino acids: CASSLFDSAFSGNTIYF. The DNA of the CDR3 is TGCGCCAGCAGCTTGTTTGACAGCGCATTCTCTGGAAACACCATATATTTT.

The CDR3 DNA sequence: TGTGCCAGCAGTTTATTGGGACCTTACTACGAGCAGTACTTC. Translation gives CASSLLGPYYEQYF. The chain has TRBV12-3 or TRBV12-4 and TRBJ2-7, with D perhaps TRBD1 or TRBD2 (5 bases each). Trimming shortened V by 2 bases and J by 3 bases, and 11 bases separated the two germline ends. This CDR3 spans 14 amino acids.

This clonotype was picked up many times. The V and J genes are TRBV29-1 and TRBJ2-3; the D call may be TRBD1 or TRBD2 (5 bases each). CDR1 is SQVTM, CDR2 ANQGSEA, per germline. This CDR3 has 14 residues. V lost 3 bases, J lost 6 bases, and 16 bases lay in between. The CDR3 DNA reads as TGCAGCGTTGACCGGGACCCCCTCTCTGATACGCAGTATTTT. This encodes CSVDRDPLSDTQYF.

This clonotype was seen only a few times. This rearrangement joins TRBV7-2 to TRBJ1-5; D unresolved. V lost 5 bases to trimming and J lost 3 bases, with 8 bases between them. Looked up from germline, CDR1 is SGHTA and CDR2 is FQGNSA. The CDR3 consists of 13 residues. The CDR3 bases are TGTGCCAGCAGCCTCTATCTCAATCAGCCCCAGCATTTT. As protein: CASSLYLNQPQHF.

The CDR3 DNA is TGTGCCAGCAGCCCCGGGGCGGGAAAGGACAATGAGCAGTTCTTC. The encoded protein is CASSPGAGKDNEQFF. The V and J genes are TRBV6-1 and TRBJ2-1, with TRBD2 as a possible D gene (6 bases). V was cut by 6 bases and J by 5 bases, with 17 bases left in between. Germline lookup yields CDR1 MNHNS and CDR2 SASEGT. The CDR3 is made up of 15 amino acids.

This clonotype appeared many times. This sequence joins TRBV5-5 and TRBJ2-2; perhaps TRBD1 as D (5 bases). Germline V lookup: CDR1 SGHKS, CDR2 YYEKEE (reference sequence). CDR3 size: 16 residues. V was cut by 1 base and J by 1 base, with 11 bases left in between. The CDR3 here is CASSLLQGLNTGELFF. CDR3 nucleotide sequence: TGTGCCAGCAGCTTGCTGCAGGGATTGAACACCGGGGAGCTGTTTTTT.

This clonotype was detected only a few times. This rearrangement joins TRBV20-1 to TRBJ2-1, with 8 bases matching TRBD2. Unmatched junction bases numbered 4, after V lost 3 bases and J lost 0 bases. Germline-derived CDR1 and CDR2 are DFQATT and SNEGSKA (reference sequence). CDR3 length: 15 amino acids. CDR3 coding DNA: TGCAGTGCTAGCCTAACTAGCGGCTCCTACAATGAGCAGTTCTTC. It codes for CSASLTSGSYNEQFF.

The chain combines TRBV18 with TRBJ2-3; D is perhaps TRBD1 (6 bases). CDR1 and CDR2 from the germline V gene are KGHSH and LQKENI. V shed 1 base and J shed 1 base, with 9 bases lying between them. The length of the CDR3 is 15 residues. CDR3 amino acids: CASSPRSGGTDTQYF. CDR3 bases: TGTGCCAGCTCACCACGTTCAGGGGGCACAGATACGCAGTATTTT. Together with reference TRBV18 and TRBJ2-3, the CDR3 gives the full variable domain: NAGVMQNPRHLVRRRGQEARLRCSPMKGHSHVYWYRQLPEEGLKFMVYLQKENIIDESGMPKERFSAEFPKEGPSILRIQQVVRGDSAAYFCASSPRSGGTDTQYFGPGTRLTVL.

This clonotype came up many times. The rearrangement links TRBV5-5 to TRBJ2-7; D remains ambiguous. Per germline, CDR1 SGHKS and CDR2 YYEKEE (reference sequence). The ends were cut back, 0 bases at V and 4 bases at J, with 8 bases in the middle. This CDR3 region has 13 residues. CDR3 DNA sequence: TGTGCCAGCAGCTTGGGGACGATGTACGAGCAGTACTTC. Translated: CASSLGTMYEQYF.